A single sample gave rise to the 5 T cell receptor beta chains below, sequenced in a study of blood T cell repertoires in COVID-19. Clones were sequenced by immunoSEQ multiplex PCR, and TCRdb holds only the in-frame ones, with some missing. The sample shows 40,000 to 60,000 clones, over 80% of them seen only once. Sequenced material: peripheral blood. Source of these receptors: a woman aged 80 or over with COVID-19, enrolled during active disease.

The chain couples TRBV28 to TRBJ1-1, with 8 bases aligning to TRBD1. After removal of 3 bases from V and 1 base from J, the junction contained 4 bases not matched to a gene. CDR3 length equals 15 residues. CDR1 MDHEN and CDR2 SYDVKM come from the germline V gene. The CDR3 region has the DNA TGTGCCAGCAGTTTTGCGGGGACAGGGAACACTGAAGCTTTCTTT. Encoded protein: CASSFAGTGNTEAFF.

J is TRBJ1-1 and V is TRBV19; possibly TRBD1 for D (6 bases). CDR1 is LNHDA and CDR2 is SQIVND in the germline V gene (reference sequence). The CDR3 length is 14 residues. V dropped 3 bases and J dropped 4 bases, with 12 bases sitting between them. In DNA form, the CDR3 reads TGTGCCAGTAGTATCCGCCAGGGGCCCACTGAAGCTTTCTTT. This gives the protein CASSIRQGPTEAFF.

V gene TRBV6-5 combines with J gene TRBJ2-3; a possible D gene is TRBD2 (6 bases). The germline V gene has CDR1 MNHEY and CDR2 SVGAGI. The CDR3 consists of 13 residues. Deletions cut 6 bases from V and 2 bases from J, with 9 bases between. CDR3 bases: TGTGCCAGCAGCCGGGACTCCACAGATACGCAGTATTTT. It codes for CASSRDSTDTQYF.

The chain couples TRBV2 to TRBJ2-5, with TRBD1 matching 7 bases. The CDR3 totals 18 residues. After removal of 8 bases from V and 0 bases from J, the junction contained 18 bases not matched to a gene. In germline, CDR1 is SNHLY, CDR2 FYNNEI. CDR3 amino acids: CASRPIPNTGAYQETQYF. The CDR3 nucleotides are TGTGCCAGCCGTCCTATACCCAATACAGGGGCGTACCAAGAGACCCAGTACTTC.

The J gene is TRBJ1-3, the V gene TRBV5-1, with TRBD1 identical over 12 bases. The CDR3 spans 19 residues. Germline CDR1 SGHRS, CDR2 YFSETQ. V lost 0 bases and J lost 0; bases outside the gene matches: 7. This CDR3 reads CASSLGDRGHFDSGNTIYF. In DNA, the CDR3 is TGCGCCAGCAGCTTGGGGGACAGGGGGCATTTCGACTCTGGAAACACCATATATTTT.